One sample yielded the 15 T cell receptor beta chains listed below, sequenced in a study of T cells in Graves' hyperthyroidism and ophthalmopathy. Amplification yielded TCR beta CDR3 regions, with RNA transcripts as the source. HTBI primers were used for first-round RT-PCR of the TCR CDR3. TCRdb called the multiplex PCR reads again in MiXCR, with one record for every CDR3 protein. The table lists about 350,000 distinct CDR3 sequences, roughly a sixth of them singletons. Sequencing input: blood. The receptor set was obtained from a young woman with Graves' hyperthyroidism that later progressed to Graves' ophthalmopathy.

This clonotype was found many times. This chain uses TRBV27 with TRBJ2-3; TRBD2 agrees at 11 bases. With 5 bases clipped from V and 0 bases from J, the junction kept 4 bases outside the gene matches. There are 16 residues in the CDR3. Looked up from germline, CDR1 is MNHEY and CDR2 is SMNVEV (reference sequence). CDR3 coding DNA: TGTGCCAGCAGTAGAGGGACTAGCGGAAGCACAGATACGCAGTATTTT. It translates to CASSRGTSGSTDTQYF.

This clonotype was observed a few times. The chain combines TRBV20-1 with TRBJ2-3; 7 bases are a match to TRBD2. Germline-derived CDR1 and CDR2 are DFQATT and SNEGSKA (reference sequence). Germline trimming cut 5 bases from V and 1 base from J; bases unmatched to any gene: 21. This CDR3 spans 19 amino acids. CDR3 residues: CSARPRGLGYIIGTDTQYF. DNA of the CDR3: TGCAGTGCTCGACCTCGAGGACTAGGATACATTATAGGCACAGATACGCAGTATTTT.

Points on this clonotype: A much larger clone lies a single base off, so this may be a read error. The J gene is TRBJ2-2, the V gene TRBV3-1, with TRBD1 matching over 7 bases. The CDR3 contains 16 residues. The V gene's germline CDR1 is LGHDT and CDR2 YNNKEL (reference sequence). The J segment lost 7 bases and the V segment lost 0 bases, leaving 8 bases of the junction unmatched. The CDR3 DNA reads as TGTGCCAGCAGCCAAGATGGCAGGGGGAGCAACGGGGAGCTGTTTTTT. Protein product: CASSQDGRGSNGELFF.

The table lists this clonotype with many counts. The gene calls are TRBV6-1 and TRBJ1-1; the D gene is possibly TRBD1 (6 bases). The CDR3 totals 13 residues. Trimming removed 6 bases at V and 6 bases at J, with 14 bases between. Germline V gene data show CDR1 as MNHNS and CDR2 as SASEGT. Written as DNA, the CDR3 is TGTGCCAGCAGGGACAGACAGGACCCTGAAGCTTTCTTT. Protein product: CASRDRQDPEAFF.

The chain uses TRBV2 and TRBJ2-3; D possibly corresponds to TRBD2 (5 bases). The CDR3 is 16 amino acids. Per germline, CDR1 SNHLY and CDR2 FYNNEI. Trimming shortened V by 7 bases and J by 1 base, and 18 bases separated the two germline ends. The CDR3 protein is CASTITWESGTDTQYF. The DNA for the CDR3 is TGTGCCAGCACAATCACTTGGGAGTCTGGCACAGATACGCAGTATTTT.

This clonotype has a count of ten or more. The rearrangement joins TRBV11-3 to TRBJ2-7, with D maybe TRBD2 (6 bases). The CDR3 extends over 13 amino acids. Deletions cut 1 base from V and 5 bases from J, with 9 bases between. The germline V gene encodes CDR1 SGHNT and CDR2 YENEEA. Here the CDR3 DNA reads TGTGCCAGCAGCTTAGGGCCGGGGGACGAGCAGTACTTC. Its protein is CASSLGPGDEQYF.

This clonotype was found a few times. This rearrangement joins TRBV9 to TRBJ2-1; D is possibly TRBD2 (6 bases). Per the germline V gene, CDR1 is SGDLS and CDR2 is YYNGEE. Between the trimmed V and J ends, which lost 0 bases and 2 bases, there was a span of 18 bases. The CDR3 is 18 amino acids. CDR3 sequence: CASSVARDGGPTYNEQFF. The CDR3 nucleotides are TGTGCCAGCAGCGTAGCCCGGGACGGGGGTCCTACCTACAATGAGCAGTTCTTC. Drawing the rest from reference TRBV9 and TRBJ2-1, the complete variable domain is DSGVTQTPKHLITATGQRVTLRCSPRSGDLSVYWYQQSLDQGLQFLIQYYNGEERAKGNILERFSAQQFPDLHSELNLSSLELGDSALYFCASSVARDGGPTYNEQFFGPGTRLTVL.

This clonotype was counted at least ten times. The chain couples TRBV6-5 to TRBJ2-7; D unresolved. The V gene lost 0 bases and the J gene lost 0 bases, with 9 bases spanning the gap. CDR1 and CDR2 (germline): MNHEY, SVGAGI. This CDR3 is 15 amino acids long. The CDR3 reads CASSYSMDGSYEQYF. The CDR3 DNA reads TGTGCCAGCAGTTACTCGATGGACGGCTCCTACGAGCAGTACTTC.

As regards this clonotype: Germline and junction disagree at one end, which may indicate a read error. The genes are TRBV7-2 and TRBJ2-7, with D maybe TRBD2 (5 bases). The CDR3 runs to 13 residues. The germline V gene encodes CDR1 SGHTA and CDR2 FQGNSA. This chain's CDR3 is CAGSFERLYEQYF. The CDR3 DNA sequence: TGTGCCGGCAGCTTCGAGCGGCTATACGAGCAGTACTTC.

This clonotype has more than one count but fewer than ten. The chain has TRBV4-2 and TRBJ2-3; TRBD1 agrees at 11 bases. Germline assignment: CDR1 LGHNA and CDR2 YNFKEQ. After removal of 0 bases from V and 2 bases from J, the junction contained 19 bases not matched to a gene. There are 22 residues in the CDR3. The CDR3 loop reads CASSQDSTDRGRGSRTTDTQYF. The DNA for the CDR3 is TGTGCCAGCAGCCAAGATTCGACGGACAGGGGGCGAGGAAGTAGGACCACAGATACGCAGTATTTT.

This clonotype occurred many times. The rearrangement links TRBV4-1 to TRBJ2-7; 8 nucleotides agree with TRBD2. The CDR3 consists of 18 residues. Germline V gives CDR1 MGHRA, CDR2 YSYEKL. Losses at the gene ends were 0 bases for V and 2 bases for J; bases not matched to a gene: 12. The CDR3 protein is CASSQEGAGLAGTYEQYF. In DNA, the CDR3 is TGCGCCAGCAGCCAAGAAGGTGCGGGGCTAGCGGGTACCTACGAGCAGTACTTC.

The sample holds many counts of this clonotype. The genes are TRBV12-3 or TRBV12-4 and TRBJ1-1; 7 positions agree with TRBD1. Trimming removed 6 bases from V and 11 bases from J; junction bases left unmatched: 12. This CDR3 is 13 amino acids long. CDR3 sequence reads: CASRTPGQMEAFF. In nucleotides, the CDR3 is TGTGCCAGCAGAACCCCGGGACAGATGGAGGCTTTCTTT.

This clonotype was detected ten times or more. This CDR3 is CASSTTDYYGYTF. The CDR3 DNA follows: TGTGCCAGCAGCACGACAGACTACTATGGCTACACCTTC. The gene calls are TRBV9 and TRBJ1-2; TRBD1 might be the D (5 bases). CDR1 is SGDLS, CDR2 YYNGEE, per germline. The V end lost 4 bases, the J end lost 3 bases, and 10 bases lay between the germline ends. The CDR3 is 13 residues long.

The rearrangement links TRBV6-9 to TRBJ2-7; 15 positions match TRBD2. The CDR3 contains 18 residues. The J segment lost 1 base and the V segment lost 3 bases, leaving 7 bases of the junction unmatched. Germline CDR1 MNHGY, CDR2 SVAAGI. The CDR3 here is CASSYGLAGGTLSYEQYF. The DNA of the CDR3 is TGTGCCAGCAGTTACGGACTAGCGGGGGGGACTCTTTCCTACGAGCAGTACTTC.

This clonotype occurred a few times. This chain links TRBV20-1 with TRBJ2-1; the match to TRBD2 covers 13 bases. CDR3 length: 15 amino acids. After removal of 3 bases from V and 6 bases from J, the junction contained 5 bases not matched to a gene. Germline V gene lookup returns CDR1 DFQATT and CDR2 SNEGSKA (reference sequence). CDR3 in amino acids: CSASTGTSGVNEQFF. As DNA, the CDR3 is TGCAGTGCTAGTACGGGGACTAGCGGGGTCAATGAGCAGTTCTTC.